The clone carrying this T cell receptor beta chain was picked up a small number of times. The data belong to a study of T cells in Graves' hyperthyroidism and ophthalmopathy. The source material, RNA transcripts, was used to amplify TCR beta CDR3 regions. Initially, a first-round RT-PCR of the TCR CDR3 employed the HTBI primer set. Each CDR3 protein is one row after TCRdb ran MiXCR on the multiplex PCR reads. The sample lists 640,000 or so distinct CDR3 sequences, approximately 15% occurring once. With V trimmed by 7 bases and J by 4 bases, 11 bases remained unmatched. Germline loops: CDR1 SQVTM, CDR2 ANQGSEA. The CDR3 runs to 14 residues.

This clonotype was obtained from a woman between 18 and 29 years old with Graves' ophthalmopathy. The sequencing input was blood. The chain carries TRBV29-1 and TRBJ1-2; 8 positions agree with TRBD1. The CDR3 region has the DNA TGCAGCGCTGAGGGGACAGGTGGCTTCTATGGCTACACCTTC. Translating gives CSAEGTGGFYGYTF.